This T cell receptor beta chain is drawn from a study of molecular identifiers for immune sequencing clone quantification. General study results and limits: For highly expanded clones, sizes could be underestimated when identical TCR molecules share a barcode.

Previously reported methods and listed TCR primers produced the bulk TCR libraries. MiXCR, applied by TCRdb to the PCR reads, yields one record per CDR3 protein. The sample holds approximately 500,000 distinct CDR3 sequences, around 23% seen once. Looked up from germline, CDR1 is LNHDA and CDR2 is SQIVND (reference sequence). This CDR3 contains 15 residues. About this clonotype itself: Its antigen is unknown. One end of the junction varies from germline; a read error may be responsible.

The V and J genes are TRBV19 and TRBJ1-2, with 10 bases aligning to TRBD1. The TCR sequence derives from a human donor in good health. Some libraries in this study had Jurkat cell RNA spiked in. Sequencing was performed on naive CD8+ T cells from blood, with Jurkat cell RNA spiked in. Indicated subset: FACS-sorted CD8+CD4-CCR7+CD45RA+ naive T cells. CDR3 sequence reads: CASSAQGQGTYGCTF. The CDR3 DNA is TGTGCCAGTAGTGCCCAGGGACAGGGGACCTATGGCTGCACCTTC.